This T cell receptor beta chain was recorded in a study of T cell changes during pregnancy in multiple sclerosis. Data came from immunoSEQ multiplex PCR; TCRdb stores just in-frame clones and leaves some out. The data hold about 35,000 clones, with roughly nine tenths observed a single time. In regard to this clone: Mismatch with germline at one junction end may stem from a read error.

The CDR3 contains 16 residues. The germline V gene has CDR1 SGHNT and CDR2 YENEEA. The source material was peripheral blood, sampled in the third trimester of pregnancy. The chain links TRBV11-3 to TRBJ2-5, with D possibly being TRBD1 or TRBD2 (5 bases each). This receptor was taken from a female donor in good health, enrolled as a control in a pregnancy study. Written as DNA, the CDR3 is TGTGCCAGCAGCCTAGAGGGGATGGACAACCAAGAGACCCAGTACTTC. This gives the protein CASSLEGMDNQETQYF.